Below, 8 T cell receptor beta chains from the same sample are listed, as sequenced in a study of T cell changes during pregnancy in multiple sclerosis. Method: immunoSEQ multiplex PCR; TCRdb's copy keeps in-frame clones and lacks some. The sample lists around 50,000 clones, around 93% occurring once. This sample comprised CD8+ T cells from peripheral blood mononuclear cells, obtained in the first trimester of pregnancy. The receptor set was obtained from a female donor with multiple sclerosis, enrolled in a pregnancy study.

V usage is TRBV29-1 and J usage is TRBJ1-2, with 9 bases fitting TRBD1. J lost 1 base, V lost 1 base, and 7 bases had no gene match. The CDR3 length is 16 residues. CDR1 and CDR2 from the germline V gene are SQVTM and ANQGSEA. The CDR3 reads CSVEGFPGQGNYGYTF. CDR3 DNA: TGCAGCGTTGAAGGTTTTCCGGGACAGGGTAACTATGGCTACACCTTC.

The chain recombines TRBV27 with TRBJ2-7; 11 bases line up with TRBD1. The CDR3 covers 12 residues. CDR1 and CDR2 from the germline V gene are MNHEY and SMNVEV (reference sequence). V lost 4 bases and J lost 8; bases outside the gene matches: 1. In DNA, the CDR3 is TGTGCCAGCAGTTCGGACAGGGGGCAGCAGTACTTC. This translates into CASSSDRGQQYF.

The chain links TRBV12-5 to TRBJ1-1; D gene uncertain. The germline V gene encodes CDR1 LGHNT and CDR2 FRNRAP. V gave up 2 bases and J gave up 7 bases, with 8 bases separating them. CDR3 size: 12 residues. The CDR3 DNA sequence: TGTGCTAGTGGTTTGTCATGGCTTGAAGCTTTCTTT. It yields the protein CASGLSWLEAFF.

This chain uses TRBV27 with TRBJ2-7, with D tentatively TRBD1 (6 bases). CDR1 is MNHEY, CDR2 SMNVEV, per germline (reference sequence). The CDR3 sequence is 14 residues long. Trimming stripped 3 bases from V and 3 bases from J, with 12 bases between. CDR3: CASSFAGVNYEQYF. CDR3 DNA: TGTGCCAGCAGTTTCGCAGGGGTCAACTACGAGCAGTACTTC.

This chain uses TRBV2 with TRBJ2-7, with a tentative D call TRBD2 (5 bases). CDR3 length: 13 amino acids. Trimming left V 6 bases short and J 2 bases short, with 11 bases between. CDR1 and CDR2 (germline): SNHLY, FYNNEI. CDR3 bases: TGTGCCAGCAGCAAAGAGGGTACCTACGAGCAGTACTTC. This codes for CASSKEGTYEQYF.

The rearrangement links TRBV27 to TRBJ1-5; D uncertain. V gave up 5 bases and J gave up 1 base, with 6 bases separating them. The CDR3 extends over 13 amino acids. Germline V lookup: CDR1 MNHEY, CDR2 SMNVEV (reference sequence). The CDR3 DNA follows: TGTGCCAGCAGTCGCTACAGCAATCAGCCCCAGCATTTT. Translated, it gives CASSRYSNQPQHF.

The V gene is TRBV15, the J gene TRBJ1-5, with D hard to call. This CDR3 has 16 residues. Germline V gives CDR1 LNHNV, CDR2 YYDKDF (reference sequence). Trimming took 0 bases from V and 5 from J, leaving 14 bases between them. CDR3 in amino acids: CATSRDVGDWDQPQHF. The CDR3 coding sequence is TGTGCCACCAGCAGAGATGTGGGAGATTGGGATCAGCCCCAGCATTTT.

This clone appeared once. The genes are TRBV6-1 and TRBJ2-5, with 7 positions matching TRBD2. The J call may be wrong; the DNA end is better matched by TRBJ2-7. The V gene's germline CDR1 is MNHNS and CDR2 SASEGT. The CDR3 totals 15 residues. In nucleotides, the CDR3 is TGTGCCAGCAGTGAAGCGAGGGCGGGAGAGGGCGAGCAGTACTTC. Its translation is CASSEARAGEGEQYF.